The clone carrying this TCR beta chain was recorded at least ten times. What it binds is unknown. V dropped 11 bases and J dropped 5 bases, with 18 bases sitting between them. This CDR3 contains 13 residues. Germline V gene lookup returns CDR1 MNHNS and CDR2 SASEGT. This sample was included in a study of Graves' ophthalmopathy and Graves' hyperthyroidism. On the study more broadly: The study drew peripheral blood at initial diagnosis, before any treatment.

General study points: Discriminating ophthalmopathy from stable hyperthyroidism, a 13-signature model attained a sensitivity of under 90% and a specificity of almost 83%.

Scientists amplified the TCR beta CDR3 regions from RNA transcripts. An opening RT-PCR round employed HTBI primers and preceded a second-round multiplex PCR. MiXCR was run by TCRdb on the multiplex PCR reads, yielding one entry per CDR3 protein. The data contain roughly 420,000 distinct CDR3 sequences, 21% of them singletons. The sequencing sample was made of peripheral blood. The clonotype originates from a woman between 18 and 29 years old with stable Graves' hyperthyroidism. The rearrangement joins TRBV6-1 to TRBJ2-5; D is perhaps TRBD1 (5 bases). The DNA of the CDR3 is TGTGCCGCGACCTGGACGCAGGGCGAGACCCAGTACTTC. Residues: CAATWTQGETQYF.